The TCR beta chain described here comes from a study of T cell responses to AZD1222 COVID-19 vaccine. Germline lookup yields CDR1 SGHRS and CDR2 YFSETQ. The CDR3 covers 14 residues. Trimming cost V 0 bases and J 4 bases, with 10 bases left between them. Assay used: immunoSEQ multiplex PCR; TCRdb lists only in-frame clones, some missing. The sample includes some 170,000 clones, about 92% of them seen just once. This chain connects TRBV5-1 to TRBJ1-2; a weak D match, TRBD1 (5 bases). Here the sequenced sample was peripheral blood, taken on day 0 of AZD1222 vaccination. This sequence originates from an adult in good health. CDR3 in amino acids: CASSLDQGSYGYTF. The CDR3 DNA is TGCGCCAGCAGCTTGGACCAGGGTAGCTATGGCTACACCTTC.